This TCR beta chain was retrieved from a study of OX40 agonist ivuxolimab in advanced cancers. Overall study: Treatment received earlier with anti-PD-1, anti-PD-L1 or anti-CTLA-4 agents was allowed, and 40% had some. Partial responses were observed in three patients, of whom one had hepatocellular carcinoma and two had cutaneous melanoma. Findings of the study overall: Low normalized T-cell clonal expansion was additionally recorded for some nonresponders.

With regard to this clone: Its antigen is as yet unknown.

V dropped 4 bases and J dropped 3 bases, with 16 bases sitting between them. Germline CDR1 reads SGHVT; CDR2 reads SQSDAQ. The CDR3 totals 16 residues. Here immunoSEQ multiplex PCR was the method, and the copy in TCRdb shows in-frame clones only, minus some. The sample contains 75,000 to 90,000 clones, more than 75% of which appear only once. The chain links TRBV7-4 to TRBJ2-1; D unresolved. Here the sequenced sample was CD4+ or CD8+ T cells sorted from blood, taken in a trial of the OX40 agonist ivuxolimab. This sequence originates from an adult with an advanced solid tumor such as melanoma, head and neck, liver or kidney cancer. In DNA form, the CDR3 reads TGTGCCAGCAGCTCAGAGGTAAGAATCGGCTACAATGAGCAGTTCTTC. Protein sequence: CASSSEVRIGYNEQFF.